This TCR beta chain was retrieved from a study of early T cells in non-severe SARS-CoV-2 infection. Study context: RNA in bulk from unsorted whole blood was sequenced, and chains were unpaired. Study results and caveats: VDJdb matching favored anti-spike CD8 responses, missing private and CD4 specificities.

There are 12 residues in the CDR3. Deletions cut 3 bases from V and 0 bases from J, with 2 bases between. A note on this clonotype: Its target is unknown.

The protocol attached unique molecular identifiers to individual cDNA molecules. Via MiXCR, TCRdb re-called the 5' RACE reads, giving one row per CDR3 protein. The top ten clones hold roughly 9% of a sample with just under 45,000 distinct CDR3 sequences, approximately 10% of them seen once. The receptor was derived from an adult who was a healthcare worker with PCR-confirmed SARS-CoV-2 infection or an uninfected control (not recorded which). The chain carries TRBV12-3 or TRBV12-4 and TRBJ1-2, with D hard to call. Sequencing input: whole blood. This CDR3 reads CASSFSNYGYTF. The CDR3 DNA is TGTGCCAGCAGTTTCTCTAACTATGGCTACACCTTC.